The 29 T cell receptor beta chains reported below all come from one sample, sequenced in a study of blood T cell repertoires in COVID-19. Assay: immunoSEQ multiplex PCR; the TCRdb copy retains only in-frame clones and omits some. The sample lists approximately 290,000 clones; 65% to 85% were seen once. The sequencing sample was made of peripheral blood. Receptors were obtained from a person between 65 and 79 years old with COVID-19, enrolled during active disease.

The V and J genes are TRBV6-4 and TRBJ1-4, with 8 bases identical to TRBD1. CDR3 size: 14 residues. The germline V gene has CDR1 MRHNA and CDR2 SNTAGT. The J segment lost 7 bases and the V segment lost 3 bases, leaving 4 bases of the junction unmatched. CDR3 region: CASSEQGGSEKLFF. The CDR3 DNA reads TGTGCCAGCAGTGAACAGGGGGGTTCTGAAAAACTGTTTTTT.

This clone was seen only once. The V gene is TRBV6-6, the J gene TRBJ2-7; 9 bases are a match to TRBD2. CDR3 length equals 16 residues. Germline CDR1 reads MNHNY; CDR2 reads SVGAGI (reference sequence). Trimming at V came to 5 bases and at J to 5 bases, leaving 13 bases not matched to a gene. The CDR3 loop is CASSQHGSLAGDEQYF. Written as DNA, the CDR3 is TGTGCCAGCAGTCAGCACGGTTCACTAGCGGGCGACGAGCAGTACTTC.

The chain recombines TRBV25-1 with TRBJ2-1; 8 bases fit TRBD1. The junction had 5 bases not matched to a gene; V was cut back by 8 bases and J by 8 bases. The CDR3 length is 12 residues. CDR1 and CDR2 (germline): MGHDK, SYGVNS. CDR3 in amino acids: CASRTGKDEQFF. The CDR3 DNA sequence: TGTGCCAGCCGGACAGGGAAGGATGAGCAGTTCTTC.

Only a few counts were recorded for this clone. CDR3 nucleotides: TGTGCCACCCGGGAAAGCTCCTATAATTCACCCCTCCACTTT. It encodes CATRESSYNSPLHF. This rearrangement joins TRBV19 to TRBJ1-6; no reliable D call. The germline CDR1 and CDR2 sequences are LNHDA and SQIVND (reference sequence). This CDR3 has 14 amino acids. Trimming left V 10 bases short and J 0 bases short, with 10 bases between.

The V and J genes are TRBV10-3 and TRBJ2-1; TRBD1 agrees at 7 bases. V trimming: 3 bases; J trimming: 6 bases; junction bases outside the gene matches: 8. The CDR3 is 15 residues long. Germline values: CDR1 ENHRY, CDR2 SYGVKD. CDR3 sequence: CAISEDRVFSNEQFF. The CDR3 DNA reads as TGTGCCATCAGTGAAGACAGGGTGTTCTCCAATGAGCAGTTCTTC.

The V call is TRBV6-1, the J call TRBJ1-5; D remains ambiguous. V lost 2 bases and J lost 5, with 10 bases in between. CDR3 length: 14 residues. Germline V gene data show CDR1 as MNHNS and CDR2 as SASEGT. CDR3 nucleotide sequence: TGTGCCAGCAGTGAATCGGGTCGGGATCAGCCCCAGCATTTT. Translation gives CASSESGRDQPQHF.

In its sample, this clone was seen once. The rearrangement uses TRBV6-6 and TRBJ2-5, with D maybe TRBD1 (6 bases). CDR1 is MNHNY, CDR2 SVGAGI, per germline (reference sequence). CDR3 size: 14 residues. The V end was cut by 5 bases, the J end by 2 bases, with 12 bases between. CDR3 sequence reads: CASSATGFQETQYF. The CDR3 DNA follows: TGTGCCAGCAGTGCCACAGGGTTTCAAGAGACCCAGTACTTC.

The gene calls are TRBV15 and TRBJ1-4; D is possibly TRBD1 (6 bases). V lost 6 bases and J 8 bases, leaving 19 bases between the germline ends. The length of the CDR3 is 15 residues. Germline V CDR1 and CDR2: LNHNV, YYDKDF (reference sequence). CDR3 sequence reads: CATSEWVAGEEKLFF. In DNA form, the CDR3 reads TGTGCCACCAGTGAGTGGGTAGCAGGGGAGGAAAAACTGTTTTTT.

The rearrangement links TRBV28 to TRBJ1-2, with D possibly being TRBD1 (6 bases). Germline V gene data show CDR1 as MDHEN and CDR2 as SYDVKM. The CDR3 loop spans 13 amino acids. With 6 bases removed from V and 7 bases from J, the gap between germline ends came to 15 bases. CDR3 in DNA: TGTGCCAGCAGGTTTACAGGGTTTGGTGGCTACACCTTC. Translating gives CASRFTGFGGYTF.

This clone was counted once. This sequence joins TRBV7-2 and TRBJ1-3; no clear D. This CDR3 has 14 residues. With 5 bases removed from V and 1 base from J, the gap between germline ends came to 9 bases. Germline-derived CDR1 and CDR2 are SGHTA and FQGNSA. CDR3 coding DNA: TGTGCCAGCAGCCCTAGACTTTCTGGAAACACCATATATTTT. This encodes CASSPRLSGNTIYF.

The chain combines TRBV28 with TRBJ1-5; D is possibly TRBD1 (5 bases). V lost 6 bases, J lost 4 bases, and 19 bases lay in between. The length of the CDR3 is 16 residues. Germline V gives CDR1 MDHEN, CDR2 SYDVKM. CDR3: CASSEPGGLENQPQHF. The DNA of the CDR3 is TGTGCCAGCAGCGAACCGGGGGGTCTCGAAAATCAGCCCCAGCATTTT. Full variable domain (outside the CDR3, taken from reference TRBV28 and TRBJ1-5): DVKVTQSSRYLVKRTGEKVFLECVQDMDHENMFWYRQDPGLGLRLIYFSYDVKMKEKGDIPEGYSVSREKKERFSLILESASTNQTSMYLCASSEPGGLENQPQHFGDGTRLSIL.

V is TRBV6-2 or TRBV6-3 and J is TRBJ2-5; 11 bases line up with TRBD2. CDR1 and CDR2 from the germline V gene are MNHEY and SVGEGT. V shed 2 bases, J shed 5 bases, and the junction held 7 bases outside the gene matches. The CDR3 is 16 amino acids. The CDR3 loop reads CASSYPGLAGRETQYF. The CDR3 nucleotides are TGTGCCAGCAGTTACCCCGGACTAGCGGGCCGGGAGACCCAGTACTTC.

The gene calls are TRBV7-2 and TRBJ2-1; TRBD2 matches at 13 bases. The V gene end was trimmed by 5 bases and the J gene end by 6 bases; junction bases not matched to a gene: 4. In germline, CDR1 is SGHTA, CDR2 FQGNSA. This CDR3 spans 15 amino acids. The CDR3 loop is CASSLLAGGRNEQFF. The CDR3, as DNA: TGTGCCAGCAGCCTACTAGCGGGGGGGCGCAATGAGCAGTTCTTC.

The rearrangement uses TRBV7-2 and TRBJ1-3; D might be TRBD1 (5 bases). Germline V gives CDR1 SGHTA, CDR2 FQGNSA. V lost 2 bases to trimming and J lost 0 bases, with 17 bases between them. The CDR3 runs to 18 residues. The CDR3 protein is CASSLSSTVTGSGNTIYF. As DNA, the CDR3 is TGTGCCAGCAGCTTATCCAGCACAGTTACAGGCTCTGGAAACACCATATATTTT.

This clone was observed at least ten times. The gene calls are TRBV5-4 and TRBJ1-1, with a weak D call TRBD1 (5 bases). The germline V gene has CDR1 SGHNT and CDR2 YYREEE (reference sequence). V shed 2 bases and J shed 1 base, with 6 bases lying between them. This CDR3 has 13 residues. The CDR3 DNA sequence: TGTGCCAGCAGCTTCGGACAGAACACTGAAGCTTTCTTT. Protein product: CASSFGQNTEAFF. Complete variable domain (other parts from reference TRBV5-4 and TRBJ1-1): ETGVTQSPTHLIKTRGQQVTLRCSSQSGHNTVSWYQQALGQGPQFIFQYYREEENGRGNFPPRFSGLQFPNYSSELNVNALELDDSALYLCASSFGQNTEAFFGQGTRLTVV.

This clone was picked up a small number of times. This rearrangement joins TRBV5-1 to TRBJ1-1; the match to TRBD1 covers 7 bases. Germline V CDR1 and CDR2: SGHRS, YFSETQ. The trim removed 3 bases at V and 9 bases at J, leaving 11 bases unmatched. The CDR3 has 14 residues. As DNA, the CDR3 is TGCGCCAGCAGCTCTCGACAGGGTACAGAAAAAGCTTTCTTT. Protein product: CASSSRQGTEKAFF.

DNA for the CDR3: TGTGCCAGCAGCCCTCGGACAGCACAAGAGACCCAGTACTTC. Encoded protein: CASSPRTAQETQYF. The chain has TRBV11-1 and TRBJ2-5; tentatively, D is TRBD1 (6 bases). Trimming shortened V by 5 bases and J by 2 bases, and 12 bases separated the two germline ends. The CDR3 extends over 14 amino acids. Germline values: CDR1 SGHAT, CDR2 FQDESV (reference sequence). The full variable domain, in which reference TRBV11-1 and TRBJ2-5 provide the parts outside the CDR3, is EAEVAQSPRYKITEKSQAVAFWCDPISGHATLYWYRQILGQGPELLVQFQDESVVDDSQLPKDRFSAERLKGVDSTLKIQPAELGDSAMYLCASSPRTAQETQYFGPGTRLLVL.

The chain employs TRBV7-5 and TRBJ1-4; the table's D call, TRBD1, has no DNA check behind it. TRBV7-5 counts as a pseudogene. The CDR3 sequence is 11 residues long. This CDR3 reads CVRSHREKLFF. The CDR3 DNA sequence: TGTGTCAGAAGCCACAGAGAAAAACTGTTTTTT.

The rearrangement joins TRBV2 to TRBJ1-2, with 7 bases fitting TRBD1. Germline V gene data show CDR1 as SNHLY and CDR2 as FYNNEI. The CDR3 covers 14 residues. V was clipped by 10 bases and J by 3 bases; unmatched bases: 11. CDR3 in DNA: TGTGCCACATTGGACAGGTCGGATTACTATGGCTACACCTTC. Protein product: CATLDRSDYYGYTF. The whole variable domain, filled in from reference TRBV2 and TRBJ1-2, reads EPEVTQTPSHQVTQMGQEVILRCVPISNHLYFYWYRQILGQKVEFLVSFYNNEISEKSEIFDDQFSVERPDGSNFTLKIRSTKLEDSAMYFCATLDRSDYYGYTFGSGTRLTVV.

Only a few counts were recorded for this clone. V usage is TRBV2 and J usage is TRBJ2-6, with D unresolved. The V gene's germline CDR1 is SNHLY and CDR2 FYNNEI. V gave up 3 bases and J gave up 1 base, with 4 bases separating them. This CDR3 is 14 amino acids long. The CDR3, as DNA: TGTGCCAGCAGTGATCCTTCTGGGGCCAACGTCCTGACTTTC. This codes for CASSDPSGANVLTF.

The chain has TRBV28 and TRBJ1-1; D gene ambiguous. The germline CDR1 and CDR2 sequences are MDHEN and SYDVKM. The length of the CDR3 is 12 residues. V shed 3 bases and J shed 6 bases, with 8 bases lying between them. CDR3 protein: CASSFRRSEAFF. CDR3 in DNA: TGTGCCAGCAGTTTCCGCAGGTCTGAAGCTTTCTTT.

This clone was picked up a small number of times. V is TRBV14 and J is TRBJ2-1; D call uncertain. The CDR3 has 13 residues. V was shortened by 0 bases and J by 14 bases, with 14 bases between the two germline ends. In germline, CDR1 is SGHDN, CDR2 FVKESK. CDR3 DNA: TGTGCCAGCAGCCAAGATCTAGGCGCGGTCGAGTTCTTC. Protein: CASSQDLGAVEFF.

This clone was seen at least ten times. This chain links TRBV12-5 with TRBJ2-1; D not resolved. The germline CDR1 and CDR2 sequences are LGHNT and FRNRAP. Trimming took off 6 bases at V and 10 bases at J, with 13 bases between the two ends. This CDR3 region has 12 residues. This CDR3 reads CASGPHNEEQFF. The CDR3 nucleotides are TGTGCTAGTGGCCCCCACAATGAAGAGCAGTTCTTC.

The sample holds one count of this clone. This sequence joins TRBV11-2 and TRBJ2-5; 11 nucleotides line up with TRBD2. The CDR3 has 17 amino acids. Trimming took 6 bases from V and 2 from J; bases not matched to a gene: 11. CDR1 SGHAT and CDR2 FQNNGV come from the germline V gene. CDR3 residues: CASRRTPGLAVQETQYF. CDR3 bases: TGTGCCAGCAGGAGAACCCCGGGACTAGCGGTTCAAGAGACCCAGTACTTC.

The chain uses TRBV6-2 or TRBV6-3 and TRBJ2-7; D possibly corresponds to TRBD2 (6 bases). The CDR3 has 15 amino acids. The germline CDR1 and CDR2 sequences are MNHEY and SVGEGT. V lost 2 bases and J lost 1, with 12 bases in between. CDR3 sequence reads: CASSYGGGPSYEQYF. CDR3 bases: TGTGCCAGCAGTTACGGCGGAGGGCCGTCCTACGAGCAGTACTTC.

This chain joins TRBV9 and TRBJ1-5; tentative D call: TRBD1 (6 bases). The CDR3 runs to 13 residues. Trimming removed 4 bases from V and 4 bases from J, with 9 bases in between. From germline, CDR1 is SGDLS and CDR2 YYNGEE. The CDR3 protein is CASSQQGNQPQHF. In DNA form, the CDR3 reads TGTGCCAGCAGCCAACAGGGAAATCAGCCCCAGCATTTT.

V and J are TRBV11-2 and TRBJ1-1, with D perhaps TRBD1 (6 bases). Per germline, CDR1 SGHAT and CDR2 FQNNGV. CDR3 length: 14 amino acids. V was trimmed by 6 bases and J by 0 bases, leaving 11 bases between them. The CDR3 protein is CASRPDRLNTEAFF. CDR3 sequence (DNA): TGTGCCAGCAGGCCGGACAGATTGAACACTGAAGCTTTCTTT. Combining the CDR3 with reference TRBV11-2 and TRBJ1-1 gives the whole variable domain EAGVAQSPRYKIIEKRQSVAFWCNPISGHATLYWYQQILGQGPKLLIQFQNNGVVDDSQLPKDRFSAERLKGVDSTLKIQPAKLEDSAVYLCASRPDRLNTEAFFGQGTRLTVV.

The rearrangement links TRBV4-3 to TRBJ1-4; D is perhaps TRBD1 (6 bases). Per germline, CDR1 LGHNA and CDR2 YSLEER. This CDR3 spans 16 amino acids. With 0 bases removed from V and 8 bases from J, the gap between germline ends came to 16 bases. Written as DNA, the CDR3 is TGCGCCAGCAGCCAAGATCCTGCAGGGGAAGGAGAAAAACTGTTTTTT. Amino acid sequence: CASSQDPAGEGEKLFF.

The chain employs TRBV2 and TRBJ1-4; the match to TRBD1 covers 9 bases. This CDR3 comprises 14 residues. Germline V gene lookup returns CDR1 SNHLY and CDR2 FYNNEI. V was clipped by 6 bases and J by 8 bases; unmatched bases: 7. CDR3 DNA: TGTGCCAGCAGCTACAGGGGGCAAGGGGAAAAACTGTTTTTT. It specifies CASSYRGQGEKLFF.